The T cell receptor (beta chain) described here comes from a study of T cell changes during pregnancy in multiple sclerosis. Trimming stripped 2 bases from V and 0 bases from J, with 6 bases between. CDR1 and CDR2 from the germline V gene are SGHTA and FQGTGA. The CDR3 consists of 14 residues. TCRdb's table, derived via immunoSEQ multiplex PCR, lists solely in-frame clones and lacks some. In the table there are roughly 60,000 clones, 92% of which are singletons. This clonotype originated in a female donor with multiple sclerosis, enrolled in a pregnancy study. The sequencing used peripheral blood, collected in the second trimester of pregnancy. The chain has TRBV7-3 and TRBJ2-3, with a weak D call TRBD2 (5 bases). In DNA, the CDR3 is TGTGCCAGCAGCTTACGGACTAGCACAGATACGCAGTATTTT. Translation gives CASSLRTSTDTQYF.